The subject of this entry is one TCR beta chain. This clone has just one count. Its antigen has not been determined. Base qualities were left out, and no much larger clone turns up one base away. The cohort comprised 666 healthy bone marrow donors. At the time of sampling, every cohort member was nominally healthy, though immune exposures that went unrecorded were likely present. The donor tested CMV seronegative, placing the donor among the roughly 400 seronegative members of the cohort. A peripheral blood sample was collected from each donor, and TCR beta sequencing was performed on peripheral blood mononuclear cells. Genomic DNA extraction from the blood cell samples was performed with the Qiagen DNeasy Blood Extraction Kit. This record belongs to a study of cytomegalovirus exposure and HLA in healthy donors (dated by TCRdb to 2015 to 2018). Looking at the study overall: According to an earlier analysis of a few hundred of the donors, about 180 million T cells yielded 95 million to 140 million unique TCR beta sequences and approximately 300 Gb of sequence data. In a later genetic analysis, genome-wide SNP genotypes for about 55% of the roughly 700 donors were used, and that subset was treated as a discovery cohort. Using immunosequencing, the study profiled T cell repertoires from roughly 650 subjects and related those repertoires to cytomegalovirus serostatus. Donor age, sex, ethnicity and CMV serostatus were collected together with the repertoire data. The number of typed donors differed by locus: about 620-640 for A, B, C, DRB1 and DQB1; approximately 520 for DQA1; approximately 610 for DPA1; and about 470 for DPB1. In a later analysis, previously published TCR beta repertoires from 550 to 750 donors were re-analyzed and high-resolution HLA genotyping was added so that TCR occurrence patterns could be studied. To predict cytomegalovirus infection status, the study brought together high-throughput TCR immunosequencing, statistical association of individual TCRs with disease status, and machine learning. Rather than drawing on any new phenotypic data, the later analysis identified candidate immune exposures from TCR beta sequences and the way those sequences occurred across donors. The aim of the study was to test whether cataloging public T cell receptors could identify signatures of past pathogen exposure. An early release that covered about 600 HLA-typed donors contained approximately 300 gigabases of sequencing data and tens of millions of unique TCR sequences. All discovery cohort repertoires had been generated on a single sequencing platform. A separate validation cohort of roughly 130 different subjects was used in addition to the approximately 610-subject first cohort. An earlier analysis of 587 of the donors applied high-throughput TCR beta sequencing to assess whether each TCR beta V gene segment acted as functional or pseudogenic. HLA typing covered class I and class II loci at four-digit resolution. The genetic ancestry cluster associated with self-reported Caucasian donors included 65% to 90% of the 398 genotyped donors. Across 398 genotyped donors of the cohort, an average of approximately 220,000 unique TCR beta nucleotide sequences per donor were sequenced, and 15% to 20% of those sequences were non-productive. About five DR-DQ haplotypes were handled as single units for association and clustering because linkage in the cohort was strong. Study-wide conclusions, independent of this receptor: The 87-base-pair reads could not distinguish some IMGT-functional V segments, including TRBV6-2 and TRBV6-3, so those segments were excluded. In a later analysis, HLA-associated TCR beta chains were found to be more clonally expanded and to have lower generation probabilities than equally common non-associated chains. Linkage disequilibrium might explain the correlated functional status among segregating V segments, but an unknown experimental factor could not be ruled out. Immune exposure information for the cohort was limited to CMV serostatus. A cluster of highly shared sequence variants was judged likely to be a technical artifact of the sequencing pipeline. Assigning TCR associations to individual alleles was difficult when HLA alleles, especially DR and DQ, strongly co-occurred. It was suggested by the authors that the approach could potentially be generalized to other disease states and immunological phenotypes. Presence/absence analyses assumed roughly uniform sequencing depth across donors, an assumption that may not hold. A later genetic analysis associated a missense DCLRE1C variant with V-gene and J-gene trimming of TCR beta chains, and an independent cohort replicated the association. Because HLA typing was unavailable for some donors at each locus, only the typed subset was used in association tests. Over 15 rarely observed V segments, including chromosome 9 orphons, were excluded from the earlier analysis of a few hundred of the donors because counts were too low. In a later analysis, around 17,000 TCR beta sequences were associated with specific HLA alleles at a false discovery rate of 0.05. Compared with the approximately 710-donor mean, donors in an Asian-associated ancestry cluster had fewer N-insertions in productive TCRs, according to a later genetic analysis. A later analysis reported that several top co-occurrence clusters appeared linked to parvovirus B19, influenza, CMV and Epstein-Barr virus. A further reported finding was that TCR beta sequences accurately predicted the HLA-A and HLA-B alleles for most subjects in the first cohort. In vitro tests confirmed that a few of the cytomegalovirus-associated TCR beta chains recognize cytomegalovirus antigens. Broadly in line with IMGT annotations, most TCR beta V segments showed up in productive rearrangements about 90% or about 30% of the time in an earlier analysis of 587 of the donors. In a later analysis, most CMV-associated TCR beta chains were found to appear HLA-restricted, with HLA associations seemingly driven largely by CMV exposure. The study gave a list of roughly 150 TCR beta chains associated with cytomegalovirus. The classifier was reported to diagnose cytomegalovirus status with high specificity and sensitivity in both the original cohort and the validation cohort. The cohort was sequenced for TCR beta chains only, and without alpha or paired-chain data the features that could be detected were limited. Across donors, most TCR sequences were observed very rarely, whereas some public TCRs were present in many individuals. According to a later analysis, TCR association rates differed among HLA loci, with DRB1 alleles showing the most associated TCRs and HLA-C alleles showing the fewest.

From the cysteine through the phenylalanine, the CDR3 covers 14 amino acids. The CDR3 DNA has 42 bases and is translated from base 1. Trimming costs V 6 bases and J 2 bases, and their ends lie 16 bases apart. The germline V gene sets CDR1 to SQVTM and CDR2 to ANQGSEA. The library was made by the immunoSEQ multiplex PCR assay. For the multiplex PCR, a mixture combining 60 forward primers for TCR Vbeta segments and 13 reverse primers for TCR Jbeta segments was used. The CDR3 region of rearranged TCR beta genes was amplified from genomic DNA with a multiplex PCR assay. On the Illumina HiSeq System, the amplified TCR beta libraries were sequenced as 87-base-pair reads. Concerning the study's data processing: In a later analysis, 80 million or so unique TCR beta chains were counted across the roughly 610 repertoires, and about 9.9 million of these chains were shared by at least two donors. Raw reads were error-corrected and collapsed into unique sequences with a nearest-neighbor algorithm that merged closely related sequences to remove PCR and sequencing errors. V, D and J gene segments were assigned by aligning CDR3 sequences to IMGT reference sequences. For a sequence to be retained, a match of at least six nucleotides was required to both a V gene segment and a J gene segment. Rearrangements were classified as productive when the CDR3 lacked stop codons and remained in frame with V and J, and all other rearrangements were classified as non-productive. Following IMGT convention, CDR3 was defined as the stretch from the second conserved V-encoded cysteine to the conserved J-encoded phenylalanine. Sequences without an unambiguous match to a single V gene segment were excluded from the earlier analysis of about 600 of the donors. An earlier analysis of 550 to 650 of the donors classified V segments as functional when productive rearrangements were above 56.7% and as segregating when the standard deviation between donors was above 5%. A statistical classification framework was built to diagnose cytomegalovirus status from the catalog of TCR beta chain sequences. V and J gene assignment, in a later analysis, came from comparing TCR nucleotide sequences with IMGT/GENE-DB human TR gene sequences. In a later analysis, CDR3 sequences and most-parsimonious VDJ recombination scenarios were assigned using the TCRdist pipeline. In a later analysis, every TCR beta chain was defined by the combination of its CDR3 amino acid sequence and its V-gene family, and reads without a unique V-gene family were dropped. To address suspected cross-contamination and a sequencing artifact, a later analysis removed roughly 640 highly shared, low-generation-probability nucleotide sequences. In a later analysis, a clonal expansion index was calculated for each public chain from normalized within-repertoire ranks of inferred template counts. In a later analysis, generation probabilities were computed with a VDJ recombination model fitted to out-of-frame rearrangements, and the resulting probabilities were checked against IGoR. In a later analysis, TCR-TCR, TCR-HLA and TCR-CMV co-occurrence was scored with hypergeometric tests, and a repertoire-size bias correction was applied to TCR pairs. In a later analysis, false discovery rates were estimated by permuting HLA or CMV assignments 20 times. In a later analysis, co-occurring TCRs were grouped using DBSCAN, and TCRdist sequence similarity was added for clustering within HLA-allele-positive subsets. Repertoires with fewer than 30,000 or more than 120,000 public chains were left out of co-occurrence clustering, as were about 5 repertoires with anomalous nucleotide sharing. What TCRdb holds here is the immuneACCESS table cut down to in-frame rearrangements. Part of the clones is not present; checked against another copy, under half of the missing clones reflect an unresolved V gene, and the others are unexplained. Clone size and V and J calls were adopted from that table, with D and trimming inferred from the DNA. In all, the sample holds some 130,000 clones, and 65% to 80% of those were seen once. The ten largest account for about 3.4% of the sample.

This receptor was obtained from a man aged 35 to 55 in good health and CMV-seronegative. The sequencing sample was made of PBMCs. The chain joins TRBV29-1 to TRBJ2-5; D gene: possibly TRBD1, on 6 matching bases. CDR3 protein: CSVAGTSGQETQYF. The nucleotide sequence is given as TGCAGCGTAGCCGGGACATCTGGGCAAGAGACCCAGTACTTC.